This TCR beta chain was sequenced in a study of T-cell memory formation after mild COVID-19. The wider study: TCR clusters were largely donor specific. Overall study findings and caveats: Clones contracting over day 15 to 85 were CD4/CD8 balanced, with later expanders leaning CD4+.

Via MiXCR, TCRdb re-called the 5' RACE reads, giving one row per CDR3 protein. This sample has 50,000 or so distinct CDR3 sequences, with 25% to 35% found just once. CDR1 and CDR2 (germline): SNHLY, FYNNEI. The trim removed 8 bases at V and 4 bases at J, leaving 9 bases unmatched. This CDR3 is built from 15 residues. On this clonotype: The antigen is undetermined.

The gene calls are TRBV2 and TRBJ2-5, with 11 nucleotides matching TRBD1. Sequencing was performed on PBMCs or a T cell subset sorted from them (not recorded which). The TCR originated in a young man who had mild COVID-19 (a few samples of this study predate the infection). Cell type and time point are not known. The CDR3 DNA reads as TGTGCCAGCTCGCTCCAGGACAGGGGGCGAGAGACCCAGTACTTC. It translates to CASSLQDRGRETQYF. Drawing the rest from reference TRBV2 and TRBJ2-5, the complete variable domain is EPEVTQTPSHQVTQMGQEVILRCVPISNHLYFYWYRQILGQKVEFLVSFYNNEISEKSEIFDDQFSVERPDGSNFTLKIRSTKLEDSAMYFCASSLQDRGRETQYFGPGTRLLVL.